This TCR beta chain was captured by sequencing in a study of blood T cell repertoires in COVID-19. This clone was seen a single time. Method: immunoSEQ multiplex PCR; TCRdb's copy keeps in-frame clones and lacks some. The sample lists roughly 170,000 clones; about 79% were seen once. CDR1 is SEHNR, CDR2 FQNEAQ, per germline (reference sequence). This CDR3 has 17 residues. Trimming stripped 1 base from V and 5 bases from J, with 18 bases between. The receptor's source is a woman aged 70 to 79 with acute or convalescent COVID-19. Sequenced material: peripheral blood. The chain is built from TRBV7-9 and TRBJ2-1; D not resolved. Written as DNA, the CDR3 is TGTGCCAGCAGCTTAGTCACGGGTTCGTCCGTCAACAATGAGCAGTTCTTC. This encodes CASSLVTGSSVNNEQFF.